This T cell receptor beta chain was retrieved from a study of human T cells and chemical hapten exposure. Overall study context: Per-sample TCR yield variability stemmed mainly from small pooled library volume differences.

Comment on this clonotype: The target antigen is unknown.

The length of the CDR3 is 14 residues. Looked up from germline, CDR1 is DFQATT and CDR2 is SNEGSKA (reference sequence). Deletions cut 6 bases from V and 1 base from J, with 12 bases between. Authors' analysis steps: Counting gave a median of roughly 97,000 TCRs per sample, with values ranging from about 20,000 to 750,000. Via MiXCR, TCRdb re-called the 5' RACE reads, giving one row per CDR3 protein. What appears here as the V and J calls and clone size reflects TCRdb's work, not the paper's. The table shows 65,000 to 90,000 distinct CDR3 sequences, with approximately 16% occurring only once. It was unfractionated whole blood from which total RNA was extracted. Findings of the study overall: No alteration of TCRs above 1 in 1000 frequency was seen with DPC sensitization.

This sequence originates from a female donor in good health. V usage is TRBV20-1 and J usage is TRBJ2-2; a weak D match, TRBD2 (6 bases). CDR3 DNA sequence: TGCAGTGCGGAGGGTCGGGGGAACACCGGGGAGCTGTTTTTT. Protein sequence: CSAEGRGNTGELFF.